These 23 T cell receptor beta chains share one sample of origin, sequenced in a study of molecular identifiers for immune sequencing clone quantification. TCRdb fed the PCR reads into MiXCR, producing one record per CDR3 protein. The sample holds 250,000 to 350,000 distinct CDR3 sequences, about 22% seen once. The specimen was naive CD8+ T cells from blood, with Jurkat cell RNA spiked in. Subset: FACS-sorted CD8+CD4-CCR7+CD45RA+ naive T cells. The receptor set was obtained from a human donor in good health. Some libraries in this study had Jurkat cell RNA spiked in.

This clonotype was observed at least ten times. The chain joins TRBV25-1 to TRBJ1-1, with D tentatively TRBD1 (6 bases). The germline CDR1 and CDR2 sequences are MGHDK and SYGVNS. The CDR3 spans 15 residues. V was pared by 5 bases and J by 1 base, with 14 bases between. The CDR3 region is CASSRITGRNTEAFF. Here the CDR3 DNA reads TGTGCCAGCAGTAGAATCACAGGGAGGAACACTGAAGCTTTCTTT.

There are many counts of this clonotype. The CDR3 sequence: CASSIGTEIFNEQFF. The CDR3 nucleotides are TGTGCCAGTAGTATCGGGACAGAGATTTTTAATGAGCAGTTCTTC. This chain joins TRBV19 and TRBJ2-1; 7 bases line up with TRBD1. Germline lookup yields CDR1 LNHDA and CDR2 SQIVND (reference sequence). This CDR3 comprises 15 residues. V was pared by 3 bases and J by 7 bases, with 9 bases of the junction left unmatched. Looking up the rest from reference TRBV19 and TRBJ2-1 gives the full variable domain: DGGITQSPKYLFRKEGQNVTLSCEQNLNHDAMYWYRQDPGQGLRLIYYSQIVNDFQKGDIAEGYSVSREKKESFPLTVTSAQKNPTAFYLCASSIGTEIFNEQFFGPGTRLTVL.

On this clonotype: This may come from a read error, since a much larger clone is one base off. This chain connects TRBV7-9 to TRBJ1-1, with 8 nucleotides matching TRBD1. This CDR3 has 13 residues. The germline CDR1 and CDR2 sequences are SEHNR and FQNEAQ (reference sequence). As DNA, the CDR3 is TGTGCCGGCAGTCAGGGGGCCGTGACTGAAGCTTTCTTT. It is translated as CAGSQGAVTEAFF.

This clonotype was recorded many times. The chain carries TRBV7-9 and TRBJ2-5, with 10 positions matching TRBD2. Germline trimming cut 3 bases from V and 5 bases from J; bases unmatched to any gene: 9. Germline-derived CDR1 and CDR2 are SEHNR and FQNEAQ (reference sequence). CDR3 size: 16 residues. The CDR3 reads CASSFLSGGALETQYF. The CDR3 DNA follows: TGTGCCAGCAGCTTCTTGAGCGGGGGGGCCTTGGAGACCCAGTACTTC.

This clonotype came up many times. The gene calls are TRBV19 and TRBJ1-1, with 9 nucleotides matching TRBD1. The CDR3 totals 14 residues. Germline V gives CDR1 LNHDA, CDR2 SQIVND (reference sequence). J gave up 2 bases and V 6 bases, and 4 bases lay outside the gene matches. This chain's CDR3 is CASRPQGANTEAFF. The CDR3 DNA reads as TGTGCCAGTAGACCACAGGGGGCCAACACTGAAGCTTTCTTT.

The V gene is TRBV27, the J gene TRBJ2-7; D ambiguous. Trimming removed 3 bases at V and 4 bases at J, with 10 bases between. The germline V gene has CDR1 MNHEY and CDR2 SMNVEV (reference sequence). The CDR3 runs to 13 residues. DNA for the CDR3: TGTGCCAGCAGTTTGACACCGAAGTACGAGCAGTACTTC. It is translated as CASSLTPKYEQYF.

This clonotype was counted at least ten times. This sequence joins TRBV6-2 or TRBV6-3 and TRBJ2-7; D is ambiguous. Germline lookup yields CDR1 MNHEY and CDR2 SVGEGT. There are 12 residues in the CDR3. With 6 bases removed from V and 5 bases from J, the gap between germline ends came to 11 bases. CDR3: CASRYQGHEQYF. The CDR3 DNA is TGTGCCAGCAGATACCAAGGGCACGAGCAGTACTTC.

With regard to this clonotype: A much larger clone differs from this one at a single base, so this may be a read error. The chain links TRBV20-1 to TRBJ2-7, with D possibly matching TRBD1 (5 bases). Germline V gene data show CDR1 as DFQATT and CDR2 as SNEGSKA (reference sequence). The length of the CDR3 is 15 residues. The CDR3 loop is CSARDDSTVSYEQHF. In nucleotides, the CDR3 is TGCAGTGCTAGAGACGACAGCACTGTCTCCTACGAGCAGCACTTC.

The chain couples TRBV2 to TRBJ1-1, with 7 bases lining up with TRBD1. The J segment lost 6 bases and the V segment lost 9 bases, leaving 10 bases of the junction unmatched. The CDR3 covers 13 residues. Germline-derived CDR1 and CDR2 are SNHLY and FYNNEI. CDR3 sequence: CARETGRFAEAFF. The CDR3 bases are TGTGCCAGGGAGACAGGGAGATTCGCTGAAGCTTTCTTT.

This clonotype appeared once. The chain employs TRBV3-2 and TRBJ2-3; TRBD1 is taken as the D call from the table, unchecked against the DNA. TRBV3-2 is shown as a pseudogene. CDR3 length: 17 residues. CDR3 sequence: CASSQGLDRVITDTQYF. The CDR3 bases are TGTGCCAGCAGCCAGGGACTCGACAGGGTAATCACAGATACGCAGTATTTT.

Concerning this clonotype itself: A much larger clone lies one base from this, so it may be a read error. This chain uses TRBV28 with TRBJ2-7; D is unclear. The germline V gene encodes CDR1 MDHEN and CDR2 SYDVKM. This CDR3 contains 10 residues. The CDR3 protein is CVSRRYEQYF. CDR3 sequence (DNA): TGTGTCAGCCGACGCTACGAGCAGTACTTC.

This clonotype was observed a few times. The rearrangement links TRBV3-1 to TRBJ2-2; D is possibly TRBD2 (5 bases). The V and J ends lost 1 base and 4 bases respectively, with 16 bases between them. The germline V gene encodes CDR1 LGHDT and CDR2 YNNKEL (reference sequence). This CDR3 is built from 17 residues. CDR3 nucleotides: TGTGCCAGCAGCCAAGTCGGGTACGGGGTCGTCACCGGGGAGCTGTTTTTT. This gives the protein CASSQVGYGVVTGELFF.

This clonotype occurred once. This sequence may be a read error, since a much larger clone differs from it by one base. J is TRBJ2-2 and V is TRBV20-1; 10 positions agree with TRBD2. V lost 5 bases and J lost 6; bases outside the gene matches: 6. CDR1 DFQATT and CDR2 SNEGSKA come from the germline V gene (reference sequence). The CDR3 spans 14 residues. CDR3 loop: CSASLAGVAGELFF. The CDR3 region has the DNA TGCAGTGCTTCTCTAGCGGGGGTCGCCGGGGAGCTGTTTTTT.

Of note for this clonotype: A read error is possible here, since a much larger clone lies one base away. J is TRBJ2-7 and V is TRBV7-6, with 9 positions matching TRBD2. Looked up from germline, CDR1 is SGHVS and CDR2 is FNYEAQ. The CDR3 sequence is 14 residues long. In nucleotides, the CDR3 is TGTGCCAGCGGCTTAAATAGCGGGGGCTACGAGCAGTACTTC. Protein: CASGLNSGGYEQYF.

As for this clonotype: A read error may produce the germline difference seen at one junction end. The chain employs TRBV12-3 or TRBV12-4 and TRBJ1-1; D ambiguous. The CDR3 extends over 15 amino acids. CDR3 sequence (DNA): TGTGCCAGCAGTAATCCTCTAACGGGGAACGCTGAAGCTTTCTTT. Translating gives CASSNPLTGNAEAFF.

This clonotype appeared many times. The V and J genes are TRBV28 and TRBJ2-5; 10 nucleotides align to TRBD2. CDR3 size: 14 residues. V trimming: 5 bases; J trimming: 4 bases; junction bases outside the gene matches: 4. Germline values: CDR1 MDHEN, CDR2 SYDVKM. The CDR3 DNA reads TGTGCCAGCAGTGTGGGACTAGCGTTAGAGACCCAGTACTTC. Protein product: CASSVGLALETQYF.

This clonotype occurred a few times. J is TRBJ1-1 and V is TRBV9, with D perhaps matching TRBD1 (5 bases). This CDR3 has 15 residues. The germline V gene encodes CDR1 SGDLS and CDR2 YYNGEE. Trimming took 0 bases from V and 7 from J, leaving 16 bases between them. The DNA for the CDR3 is TGTGCCAGCAGCGTAGAAGACAGCCGAACCGATGAAGCTTTCTTT. Translation: CASSVEDSRTDEAFF.

In this sample, this clonotype turned up many times. The rearrangement links TRBV4-1 to TRBJ2-7; D is tentatively TRBD1 or TRBD2 (5 bases each). This CDR3 is 16 amino acids long. V lost 1 base to trimming and J lost 5 bases, with 18 bases between them. Per the germline V gene, CDR1 is MGHRA and CDR2 is YSYEKL. CDR3 sequence: CASSQVGRAVEDEQYF. The CDR3 region has the DNA TGCGCCAGCAGCCAAGTGGGGCGGGCGGTTGAGGACGAGCAGTACTTC.

V is TRBV7-6 and J is TRBJ2-7, with TRBD2 identical over 10 bases. Germline CDR1 is SGHVS and CDR2 is FNYEAQ. Trimming removed 5 bases from V and 5 bases from J; junction bases left unmatched: 12. The CDR3 spans 16 residues. The CDR3 spells CASSTLSSGSRHEQYF. The CDR3 DNA follows: TGTGCCAGCAGCACGCTTTCTAGCGGGAGTCGCCACGAGCAGTACTTC.

This clonotype occurred many times. This sequence joins TRBV4-3 and TRBJ2-3; no clear D gene. The CDR3 totals 17 residues. Germline values: CDR1 LGHNA, CDR2 YSLEER. V was pared by 0 bases and J by 2 bases, with 15 bases between. CDR3 sequence reads: CASSQDGAVVPTDTQYF. As DNA, the CDR3 is TGCGCCAGCAGCCAAGATGGAGCAGTAGTACCCACAGATACGCAGTATTTT.

On this clonotype: This could be a read error, since a much larger clone is one nucleotide away. V and J are TRBV9 and TRBJ2-7, with D perhaps TRBD1 (6 bases). Germline loops: CDR1 SGDLS, CDR2 YYNGEE. The CDR3 covers 14 residues. Trimming pared 4 bases from V and 3 bases from J, leaving 14 bases between. In DNA form, the CDR3 reads TGTGCCAGCAGCATAGCCCAGGGGAGCTACGAGCAGTACTTC. Translating gives CASSIAQGSYEQYF. Full variable domain (remainder filled in from reference TRBV9 and TRBJ2-7): DSGVTQTPKHLITATGQRVTLRCSPRSGDLSVYWYQQSLDQGLQFLIQYYNGEERAKGNILERFSAQQFPDLHSELNLSSLELGDSALYFCASSIAQGSYEQYFGPGTRLTVT.

This clonotype occurred many times. V and J are TRBV4-1 and TRBJ2-4; 12 positions match TRBD1. Germline loops: CDR1 MGHRA, CDR2 YSYEKL. Trimming removed 3 bases from V and 8 bases from J; junction bases left unmatched: 17. The CDR3 is 19 residues long. The CDR3 loop is CASSHRDRGLISSPDIQYF. CDR3 nucleotides: TGCGCCAGCAGCCACCGGGACAGGGGGCTTATCAGCTCTCCAGACATTCAGTACTTC.

Concerning this clonotype itself: Possible read error: a much larger clone is one base away. V and J are TRBV4-1 and TRBJ2-1, with D unresolved. CDR1 is MGHRA and CDR2 is YSYEKL in the germline V gene. The CDR3 totals 15 residues. The CDR3 reads CASSQDPRTYNGQFF. For the CDR3, the DNA is TGCGCCAGCAGCCAAGATCCCAGGACCTACAATGGGCAGTTCTTC.